The 3 T cell receptor beta chains listed next were all sequenced from one sample in a study of beta chain features in type 1 diabetes. The sequenced template was cDNA made from the entire isolated RNA. Sequenced by immunoSEQ multiplex PCR; TCRdb stores in-frame clones only, minus some. Of over 300,000 clones listed, 6.5% to 10% are singletons. The sequencing input was central memory CD4+ T cells from blood. The source is a woman between 18 and 29 years old in good health.

This clone was detected a few times. The rearrangement links TRBV6-5 to TRBJ2-1, with unresolved D. CDR1 is MNHEY, CDR2 SVGAGI, per germline. The V and J ends lost 5 bases and 6 bases respectively, with 17 bases between them. The length of the CDR3 is 15 residues. The CDR3 bases are TGTGCCAGCAGTCGCACCTCGGCTAGTTCCAATGAGCAGTTCTTC. Protein product: CASSRTSASSNEQFF.

Many counts were recorded for this clone. The V call is TRBV28, the J call TRBJ2-2; the D is unclear. Trimming removed 8 bases at V and 3 bases at J, with 10 bases between. The germline V gene encodes CDR1 MDHEN and CDR2 SYDVKM. The CDR3 runs 13 residues. CDR3 sequence: CASCQTYTGELFF. CDR3 coding DNA: TGTGCCAGCTGTCAAACCTACACCGGGGAGCTGTTTTTT.

The V and J genes are TRBV9 and TRBJ2-7; tentatively, D is TRBD2 (6 bases). This CDR3 is 15 amino acids long. Germline CDR1 is SGDLS and CDR2 is YYNGEE. V lost 0 bases and J 7 bases, leaving 17 bases between the germline ends. The DNA for the CDR3 is TGTGCCAGCAGCGTAGCCGCACGTTGGGGGGAGGAGCAGTACTTC. This codes for CASSVAARWGEEQYF.